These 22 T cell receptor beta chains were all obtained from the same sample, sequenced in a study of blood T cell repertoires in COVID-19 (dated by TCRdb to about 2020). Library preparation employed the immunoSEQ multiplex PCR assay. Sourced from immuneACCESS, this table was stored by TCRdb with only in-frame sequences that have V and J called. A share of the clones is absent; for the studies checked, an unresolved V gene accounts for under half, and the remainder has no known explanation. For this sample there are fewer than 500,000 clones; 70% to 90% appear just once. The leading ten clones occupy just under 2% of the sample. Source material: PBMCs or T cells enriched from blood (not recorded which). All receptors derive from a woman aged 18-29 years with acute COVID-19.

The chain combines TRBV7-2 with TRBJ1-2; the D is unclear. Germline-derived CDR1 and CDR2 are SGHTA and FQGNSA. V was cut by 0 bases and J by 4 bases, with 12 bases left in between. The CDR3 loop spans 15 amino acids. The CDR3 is CASSLALPELYGYTF. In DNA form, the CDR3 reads TGTGCCAGCAGCTTAGCGTTGCCGGAGCTCTATGGCTACACCTTC.

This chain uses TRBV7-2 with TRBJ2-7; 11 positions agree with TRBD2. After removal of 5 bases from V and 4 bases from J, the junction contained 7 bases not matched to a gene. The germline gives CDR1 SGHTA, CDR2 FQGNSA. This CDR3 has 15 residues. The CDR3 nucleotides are TGTGCCAGCAGCCTTAGCGGGAGGGCCGTTTACGAGCAGTACTTC. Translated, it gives CASSLSGRAVYEQYF.

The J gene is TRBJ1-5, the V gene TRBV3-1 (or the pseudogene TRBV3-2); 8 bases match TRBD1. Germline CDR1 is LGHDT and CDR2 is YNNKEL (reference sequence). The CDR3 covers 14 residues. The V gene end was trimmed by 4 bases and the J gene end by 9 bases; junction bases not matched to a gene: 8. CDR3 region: CASSLTGVSSPQHF. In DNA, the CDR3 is TGTGCCAGCAGCCTGACAGGGGTCAGTTCGCCCCAGCATTTT.

CDR3 nucleotide sequence: TGTGCCAGCAGCTTAAACAGCGGGATAGAGAATGAGCAGTTCTTC. This gives the protein CASSLNSGIENEQFF. V is TRBV7-2 and J is TRBJ2-1; 7 nucleotides align to TRBD2. Trimming at V came to 2 bases and at J to 7 bases, leaving 8 bases not matched to a gene. Germline V gives CDR1 SGHTA, CDR2 FQGNSA. The CDR3 sequence is 15 residues long.

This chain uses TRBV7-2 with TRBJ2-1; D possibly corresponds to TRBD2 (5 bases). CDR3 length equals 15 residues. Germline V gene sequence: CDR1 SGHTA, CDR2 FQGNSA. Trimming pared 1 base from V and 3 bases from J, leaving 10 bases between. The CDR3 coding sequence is TGTGCCAGCAGCTTAGTTCTTCGGGGCTACAATGAGCAGTTCTTC. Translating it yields CASSLVLRGYNEQFF.

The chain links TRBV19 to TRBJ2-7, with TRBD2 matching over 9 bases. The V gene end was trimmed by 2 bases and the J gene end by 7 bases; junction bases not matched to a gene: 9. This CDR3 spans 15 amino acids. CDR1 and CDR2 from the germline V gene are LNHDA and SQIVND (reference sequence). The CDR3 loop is CASSIQLAGPWEQYF. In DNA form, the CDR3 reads TGTGCCAGTAGTATACAGCTAGCGGGGCCGTGGGAGCAGTACTTC.

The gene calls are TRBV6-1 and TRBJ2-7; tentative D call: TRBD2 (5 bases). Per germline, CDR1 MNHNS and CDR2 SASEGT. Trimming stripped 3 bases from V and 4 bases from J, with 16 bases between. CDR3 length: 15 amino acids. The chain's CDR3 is CASSDLGSSAYEQYF. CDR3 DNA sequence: TGTGCCAGCAGTGATTTGGGGAGTTCAGCATACGAGCAGTACTTC.

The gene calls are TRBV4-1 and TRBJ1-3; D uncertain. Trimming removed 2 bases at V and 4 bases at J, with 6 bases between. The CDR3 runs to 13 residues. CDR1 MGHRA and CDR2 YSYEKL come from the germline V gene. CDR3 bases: TGCGCCAGCAGCCAACTAGAAGGAAACACCATATATTTT. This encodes CASSQLEGNTIYF.

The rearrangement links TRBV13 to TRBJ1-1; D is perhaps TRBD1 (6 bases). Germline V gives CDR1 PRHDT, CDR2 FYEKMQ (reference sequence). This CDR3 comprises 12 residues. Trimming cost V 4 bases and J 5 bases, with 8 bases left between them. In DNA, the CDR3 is TGTGCCAGCAGCTCCAGGGGAACTGAAGCTTTCTTT. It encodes CASSSRGTEAFF.

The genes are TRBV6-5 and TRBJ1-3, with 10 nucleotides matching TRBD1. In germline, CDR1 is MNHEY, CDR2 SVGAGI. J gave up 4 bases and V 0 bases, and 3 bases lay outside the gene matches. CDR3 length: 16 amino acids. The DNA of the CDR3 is TGTGCCAGCAGTTACTCAGGACAGGGGGTCGGAAACACCATATATTTT. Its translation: CASSYSGQGVGNTIYF.

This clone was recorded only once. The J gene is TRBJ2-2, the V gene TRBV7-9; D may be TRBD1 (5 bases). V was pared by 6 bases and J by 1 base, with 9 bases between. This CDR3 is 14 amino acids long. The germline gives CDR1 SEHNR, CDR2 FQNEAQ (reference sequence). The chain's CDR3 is CASRSTVNTGELFF. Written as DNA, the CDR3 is TGTGCCAGCAGGTCGACAGTGAACACCGGGGAGCTGTTTTTT.

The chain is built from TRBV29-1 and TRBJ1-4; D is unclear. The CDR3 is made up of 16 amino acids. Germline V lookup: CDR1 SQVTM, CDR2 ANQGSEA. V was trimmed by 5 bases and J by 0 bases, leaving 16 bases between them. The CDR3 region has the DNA TGCAGCGTTTTGTGGCAGAAGATACCAACTAATGAAAAACTGTTTTTT. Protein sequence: CSVLWQKIPTNEKLFF.

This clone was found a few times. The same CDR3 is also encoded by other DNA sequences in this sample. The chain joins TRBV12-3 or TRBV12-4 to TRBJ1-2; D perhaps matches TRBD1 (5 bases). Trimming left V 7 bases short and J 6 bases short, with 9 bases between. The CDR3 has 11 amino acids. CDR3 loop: CASTTGHGYTF. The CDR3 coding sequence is TGTGCCAGCACTACAGGACATGGCTACACCTTC.

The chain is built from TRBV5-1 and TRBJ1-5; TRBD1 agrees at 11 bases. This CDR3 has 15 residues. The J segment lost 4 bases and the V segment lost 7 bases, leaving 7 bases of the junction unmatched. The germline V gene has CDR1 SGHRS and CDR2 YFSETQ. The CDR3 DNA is TGCGCCAGCCGGCCGGGACAGGGGGAGAATCAGCCCCAGCATTTT. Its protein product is CASRPGQGENQPQHF.

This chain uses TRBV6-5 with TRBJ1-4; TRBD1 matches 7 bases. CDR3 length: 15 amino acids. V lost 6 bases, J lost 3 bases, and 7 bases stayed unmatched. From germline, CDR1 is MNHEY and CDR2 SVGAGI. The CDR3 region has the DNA TGTGCCAGCAGCTCACTAGGGGGCCCTAATGAAAAACTGTTTTTT. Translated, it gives CASSSLGGPNEKLFF.

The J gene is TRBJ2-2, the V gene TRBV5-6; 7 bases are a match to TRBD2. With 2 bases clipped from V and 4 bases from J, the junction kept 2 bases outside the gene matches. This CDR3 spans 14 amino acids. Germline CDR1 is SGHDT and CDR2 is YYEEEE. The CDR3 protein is CASSLGLGTGELFF. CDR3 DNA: TGTGCCAGCAGCTTAGGACTAGGCACCGGGGAGCTGTTTTTT.

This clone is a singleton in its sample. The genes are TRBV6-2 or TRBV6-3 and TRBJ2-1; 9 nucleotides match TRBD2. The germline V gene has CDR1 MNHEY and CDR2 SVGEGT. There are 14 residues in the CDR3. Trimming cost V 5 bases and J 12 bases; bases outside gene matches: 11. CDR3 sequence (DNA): TGTGCCAGCAGTATCGCTAGCGGGAACCCTAGGCAGTTCTTC. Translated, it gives CASSIASGNPRQFF.

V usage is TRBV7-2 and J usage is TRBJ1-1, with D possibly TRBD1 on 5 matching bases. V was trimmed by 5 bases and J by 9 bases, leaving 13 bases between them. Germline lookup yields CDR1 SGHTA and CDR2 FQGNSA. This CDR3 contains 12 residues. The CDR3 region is CASSPTGPQAFF. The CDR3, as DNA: TGTGCCAGCAGCCCCACAGGTCCCCAAGCTTTCTTT.

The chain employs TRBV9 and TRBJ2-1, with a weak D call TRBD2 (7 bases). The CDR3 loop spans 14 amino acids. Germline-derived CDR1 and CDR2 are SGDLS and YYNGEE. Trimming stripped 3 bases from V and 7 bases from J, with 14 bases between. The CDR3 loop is CASSDGGGGNEQFF. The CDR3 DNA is TGTGCCAGCAGCGACGGAGGGGGAGGGAATGAGCAGTTCTTC.

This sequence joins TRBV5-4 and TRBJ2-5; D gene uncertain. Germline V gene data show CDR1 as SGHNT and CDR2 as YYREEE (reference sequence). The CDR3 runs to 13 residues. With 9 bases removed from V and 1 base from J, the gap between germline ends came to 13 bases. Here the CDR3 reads CATLVRPQETQYF. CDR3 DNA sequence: TGTGCCACGTTAGTCCGCCCCCAAGAGACCCAGTACTTC. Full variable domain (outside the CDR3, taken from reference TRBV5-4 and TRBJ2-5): ETGVTQSPTHLIKTRGQQVTLRCSSQSGHNTVSWYQQALGQGPQFIFQYYREEENGRGNFPPRFSGLQFPNYSSELNVNALELDDSALYLCATLVRPQETQYFGPGTRLLVL.

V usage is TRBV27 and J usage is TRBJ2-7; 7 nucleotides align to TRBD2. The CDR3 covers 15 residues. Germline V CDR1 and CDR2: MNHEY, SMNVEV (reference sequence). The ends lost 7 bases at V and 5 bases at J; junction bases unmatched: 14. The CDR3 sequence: CASTPSREKAHEQYF. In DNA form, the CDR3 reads TGTGCCAGCACTCCTTCGCGGGAGAAGGCCCACGAGCAGTACTTC.

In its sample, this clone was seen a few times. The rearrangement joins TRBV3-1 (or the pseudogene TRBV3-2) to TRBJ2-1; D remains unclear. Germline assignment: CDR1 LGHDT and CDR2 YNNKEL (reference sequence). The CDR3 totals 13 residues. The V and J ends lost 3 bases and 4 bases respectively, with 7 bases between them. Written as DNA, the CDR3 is TGTGCCAGCAGCCACGGCAGGTACAATGAGCAGTTCTTC. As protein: CASSHGRYNEQFF.